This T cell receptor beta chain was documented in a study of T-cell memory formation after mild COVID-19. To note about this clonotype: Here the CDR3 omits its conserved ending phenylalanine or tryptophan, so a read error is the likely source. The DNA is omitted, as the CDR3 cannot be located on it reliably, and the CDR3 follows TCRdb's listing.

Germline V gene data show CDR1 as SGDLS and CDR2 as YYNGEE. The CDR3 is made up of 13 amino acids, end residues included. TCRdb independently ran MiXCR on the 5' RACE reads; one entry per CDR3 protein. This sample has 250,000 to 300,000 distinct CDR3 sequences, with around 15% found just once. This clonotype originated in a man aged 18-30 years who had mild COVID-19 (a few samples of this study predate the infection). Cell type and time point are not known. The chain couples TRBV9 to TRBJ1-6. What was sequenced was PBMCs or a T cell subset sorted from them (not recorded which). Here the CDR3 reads CASSVATPGTGYV.